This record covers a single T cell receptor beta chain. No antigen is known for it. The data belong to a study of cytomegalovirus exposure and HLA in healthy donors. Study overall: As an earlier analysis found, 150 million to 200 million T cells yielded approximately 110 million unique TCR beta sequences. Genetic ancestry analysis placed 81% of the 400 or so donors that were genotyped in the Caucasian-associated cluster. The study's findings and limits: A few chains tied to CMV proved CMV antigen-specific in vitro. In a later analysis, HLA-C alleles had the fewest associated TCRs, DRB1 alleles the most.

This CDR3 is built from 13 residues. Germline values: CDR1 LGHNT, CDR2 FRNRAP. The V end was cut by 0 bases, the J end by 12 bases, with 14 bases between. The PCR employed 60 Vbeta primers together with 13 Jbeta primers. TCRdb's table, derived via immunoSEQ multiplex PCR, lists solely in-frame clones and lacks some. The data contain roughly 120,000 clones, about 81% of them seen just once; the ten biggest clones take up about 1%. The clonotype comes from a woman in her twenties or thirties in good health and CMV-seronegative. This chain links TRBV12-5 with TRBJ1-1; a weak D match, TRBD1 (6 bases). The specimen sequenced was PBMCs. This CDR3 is CASGLVQGTGTFF. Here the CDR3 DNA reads TGTGCTAGTGGTTTGGTACAAGGCACAGGGACTTTCTTT.